What follows describes a single T cell receptor beta chain. Antigen unknown. This specimen comes from a study of graft-versus-host responses after intestinal transplantation. The overall study: Among the recipients, all got anti-thymocyte globulin induction and then tacrolimus and steroids for roughly three years.

Some clones are missing from TCRdb's copy, which holds only in-frame ones; the method was immunoSEQ multiplex PCR. The sample records 110,000 to 150,000 clones, roughly 91% being singletons. CDR3 size: 15 residues. After removal of 7 bases from V and 2 bases from J, the junction contained 2 bases not matched to a gene. CDR1 is SNHLY, CDR2 FYNNEI, per germline. Study results and caveats: Some GvH clones were seen earlier in gut or blood, suggesting intestinal origin. Early post-transplant declines in HvG were associated with peak levels of circulating GvH clones.

The chain joins TRBV2 to TRBJ2-2; 12 bases match TRBD2. The material sequenced was unstimulated CD4+ T cells sorted from spleen or lymph node cells, taken before intestinal transplant. The clonotype comes from a human donor who received an intestinal transplant. The CDR3 nucleotides are TGTGCCAGCATGGGACTAGCGGGCAACACCGGGGAGCTGTTTTTT. This translates into CASMGLAGNTGELFF.